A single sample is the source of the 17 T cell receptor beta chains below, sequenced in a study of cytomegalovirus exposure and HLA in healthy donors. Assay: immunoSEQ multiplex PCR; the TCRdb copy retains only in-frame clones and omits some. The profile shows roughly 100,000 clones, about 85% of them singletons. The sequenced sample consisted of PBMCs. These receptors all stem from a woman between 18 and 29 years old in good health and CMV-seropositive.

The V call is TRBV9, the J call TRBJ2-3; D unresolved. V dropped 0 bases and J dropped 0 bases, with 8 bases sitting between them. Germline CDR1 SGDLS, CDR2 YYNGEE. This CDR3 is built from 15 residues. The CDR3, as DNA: TGTGCCAGCAGCGTAGACCCCCTAAGCACAGATACGCAGTATTTT. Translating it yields CASSVDPLSTDTQYF.

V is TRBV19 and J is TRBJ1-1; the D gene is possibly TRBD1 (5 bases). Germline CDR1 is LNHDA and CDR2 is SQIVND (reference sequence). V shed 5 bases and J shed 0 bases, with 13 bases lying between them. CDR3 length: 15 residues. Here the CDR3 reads CASSPKGLLNTEAFF. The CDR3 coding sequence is TGTGCCAGTAGTCCTAAGGGACTGTTGAACACTGAAGCTTTCTTT.

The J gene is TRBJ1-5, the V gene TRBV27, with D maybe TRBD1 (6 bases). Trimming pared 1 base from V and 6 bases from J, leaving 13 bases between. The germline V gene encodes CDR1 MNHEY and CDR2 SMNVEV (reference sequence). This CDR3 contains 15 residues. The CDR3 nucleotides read TGTGCCAGCAGTTTATTTTCAGGGGTTGGTCAGCCCCAGCATTTT. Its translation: CASSLFSGVGQPQHF.

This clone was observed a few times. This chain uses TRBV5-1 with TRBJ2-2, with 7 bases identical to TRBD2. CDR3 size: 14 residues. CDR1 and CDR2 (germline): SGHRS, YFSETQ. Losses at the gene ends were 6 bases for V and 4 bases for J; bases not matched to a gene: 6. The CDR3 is CASTTSVGTGELFF. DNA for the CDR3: TGCGCCAGCACTACTAGCGTTGGCACCGGGGAGCTGTTTTTT. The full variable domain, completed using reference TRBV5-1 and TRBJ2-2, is KAGVTQTPRYLIKTRGQQVTLSCSPISGHRSVSWYQQTPGQGLQFLFEYFSETQRNKGNFPGRFSGRQFSNSRSEMNVSTLELGDSALYLCASTTSVGTGELFFGEGSRLTVL.

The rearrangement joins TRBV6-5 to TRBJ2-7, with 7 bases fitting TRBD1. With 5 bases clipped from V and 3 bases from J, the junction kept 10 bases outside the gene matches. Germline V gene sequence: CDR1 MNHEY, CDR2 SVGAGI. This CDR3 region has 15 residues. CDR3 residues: CASSPLEGASYEQYF. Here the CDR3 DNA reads TGTGCCAGCAGTCCCTTAGAGGGGGCGAGCTACGAGCAGTACTTC.

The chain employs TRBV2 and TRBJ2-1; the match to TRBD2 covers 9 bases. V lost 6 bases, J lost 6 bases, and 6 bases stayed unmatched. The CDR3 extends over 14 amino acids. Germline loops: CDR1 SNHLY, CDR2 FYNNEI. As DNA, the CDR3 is TGTGCCAGCAGCTTGACTAGCGGTCCCAATGAGCAGTTCTTC. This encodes CASSLTSGPNEQFF. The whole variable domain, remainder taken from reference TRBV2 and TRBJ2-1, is EPEVTQTPSHQVTQMGQEVILRCVPISNHLYFYWYRQILGQKVEFLVSFYNNEISEKSEIFDDQFSVERPDGSNFTLKIRSTKLEDSAMYFCASSLTSGPNEQFFGPGTRLTVL.

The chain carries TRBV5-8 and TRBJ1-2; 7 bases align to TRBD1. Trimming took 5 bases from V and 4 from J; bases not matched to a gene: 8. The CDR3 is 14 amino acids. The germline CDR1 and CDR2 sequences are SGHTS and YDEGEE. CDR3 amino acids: CASRPGQILYGYTF. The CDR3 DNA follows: TGTGCCAGCAGACCGGGACAGATCCTCTATGGCTACACCTTC.

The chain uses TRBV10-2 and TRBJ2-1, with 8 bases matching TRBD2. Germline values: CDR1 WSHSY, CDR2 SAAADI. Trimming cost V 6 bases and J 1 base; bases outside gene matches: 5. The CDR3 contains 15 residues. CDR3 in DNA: TGCGCCAGCAGAGCCCGGGGGGGGTCCTACAATGAGCAGTTCTTC. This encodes CASRARGGSYNEQFF.

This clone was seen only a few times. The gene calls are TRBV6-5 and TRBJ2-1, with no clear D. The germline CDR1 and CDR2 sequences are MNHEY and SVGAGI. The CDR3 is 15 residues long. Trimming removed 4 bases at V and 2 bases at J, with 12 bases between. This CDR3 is CASSSRQKTYNEQFF. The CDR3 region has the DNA TGTGCCAGCAGTTCCCGACAAAAGACCTACAATGAGCAGTTCTTC.

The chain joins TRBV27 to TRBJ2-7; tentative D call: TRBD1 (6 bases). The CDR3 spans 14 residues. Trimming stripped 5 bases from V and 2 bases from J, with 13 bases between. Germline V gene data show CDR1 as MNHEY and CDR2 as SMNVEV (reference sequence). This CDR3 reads CASSTQGHPYEQYF. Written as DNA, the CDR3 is TGTGCCAGCAGTACGCAGGGACACCCCTACGAGCAGTACTTC.

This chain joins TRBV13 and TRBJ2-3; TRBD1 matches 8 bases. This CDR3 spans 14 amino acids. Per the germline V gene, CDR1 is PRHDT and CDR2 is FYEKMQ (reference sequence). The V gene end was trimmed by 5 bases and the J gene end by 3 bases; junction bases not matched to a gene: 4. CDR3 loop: CASSQGARTDTQYF. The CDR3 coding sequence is TGTGCCAGCAGCCAGGGGGCGCGGACAGATACGCAGTATTTT.

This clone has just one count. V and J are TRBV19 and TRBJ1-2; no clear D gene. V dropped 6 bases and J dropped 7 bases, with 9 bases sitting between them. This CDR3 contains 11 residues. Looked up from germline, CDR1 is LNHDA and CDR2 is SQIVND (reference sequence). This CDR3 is CASRGGLGYTF. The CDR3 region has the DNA TGTGCCAGTAGAGGCGGGCTTGGCTACACCTTC.

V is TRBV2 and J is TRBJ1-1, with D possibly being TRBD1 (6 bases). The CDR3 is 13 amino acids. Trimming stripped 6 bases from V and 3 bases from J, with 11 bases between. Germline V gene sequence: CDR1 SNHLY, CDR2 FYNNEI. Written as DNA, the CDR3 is TGTGCCAGCAGCCCCCAGGGGCACACTGAAGCTTTCTTT. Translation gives CASSPQGHTEAFF.

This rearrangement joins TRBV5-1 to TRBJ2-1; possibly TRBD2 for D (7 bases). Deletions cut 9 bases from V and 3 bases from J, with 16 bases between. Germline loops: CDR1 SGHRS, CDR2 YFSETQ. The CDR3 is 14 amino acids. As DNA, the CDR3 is TGCGCCACCCCGGGAGGACAGTTCTACAATGAGCAGTTCTTC. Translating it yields CATPGGQFYNEQFF.

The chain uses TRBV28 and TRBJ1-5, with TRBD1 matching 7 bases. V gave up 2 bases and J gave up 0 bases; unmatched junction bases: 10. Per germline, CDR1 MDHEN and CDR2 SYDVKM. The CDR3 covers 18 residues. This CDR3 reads CASSLPGTAPYSNQPQHF. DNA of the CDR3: TGTGCCAGCAGTTTACCTGGGACAGCTCCCTATAGCAATCAGCCCCAGCATTTT.

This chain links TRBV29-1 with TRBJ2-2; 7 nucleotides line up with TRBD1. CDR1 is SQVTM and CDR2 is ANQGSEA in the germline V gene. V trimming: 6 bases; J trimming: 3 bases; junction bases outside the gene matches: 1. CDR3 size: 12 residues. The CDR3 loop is CSVTGDTGELFF. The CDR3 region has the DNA TGCAGCGTCACAGGGGACACCGGGGAGCTGTTTTTT.

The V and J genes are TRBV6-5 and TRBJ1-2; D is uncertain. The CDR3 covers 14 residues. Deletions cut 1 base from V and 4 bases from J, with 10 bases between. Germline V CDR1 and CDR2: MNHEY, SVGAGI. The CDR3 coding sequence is TGTGCCAGCAGTTACTTGCAACCCGGCTATGGCTACACCTTC. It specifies CASSYLQPGYGYTF.